Listed below are T cell receptor beta chains from one sample, sequenced in a study of PD-1 blockade in classical Hodgkin lymphoma. Method: immunoSEQ multiplex PCR; TCRdb's copy keeps in-frame clones and lacks some. Altogether 25,000 to 35,000 clones are present, 80% to 90% being singletons, with the ten largest covering approximately 0.82%. The material sequenced was CD4+ T cells from blood, taken before the fourth cycle of nivolumab. These receptors came from a human donor with classical Hodgkin lymphoma. The CDR3 runs from the conserved cysteine through the conserved F or W. The D gene is left open where the match is weak. A clone size is listed for some rows: how often the clone was seen (once, few, many), or a class if it is expanded.

CDR3nt	CDR3aa	v_gene	j_gene	d_gene	abundance
TGTGCCAGCAAACCGACAGGGTCGAACTATGGCTACACCTTC	CASKPTGSNYGYTF	TRBV6-5	TRBJ1-2	TRBD1	NA
TGTGCCAGCAGTTCAAGACAGGGCCTAGGCAATCAGCCCCAGCATTTT	CASSSRQGLGNQPQHF	TRBV6-5	TRBJ1-5	TRBD1	NA
TGTGCCAGCAGCGTAGTAGGGGACCCCTACGAGCAGTACTTC	CASSVVGDPYEQYF	TRBV9	TRBJ2-7	NA	once
TGTGCCAGTCAGGGGTTGTCTGGCTACACCTTC	CASQGLSGYTF	TRBV28	TRBJ1-2	NA	NA
TGCGCCAGCAGCCAAGACCAACAGGGCGCCACAGATACGCAGTATTTT	CASSQDQQGATDTQYF	TRBV4-3	TRBJ2-3	NA	NA
TGTGCCAGCAGTTTCTCTACGACAGGGGTTAGTTTTGGCTATGAGCAGTTCTTC	CASSFSTTGVSFGYEQFF	TRBV28	TRBJ2-1	TRBD1	NA
TGTGCCAGCAGCTTAGTAGGCGGGGGGGCAACCTACGAGCAGTACTTC	CASSLVGGGATYEQYF	TRBV7-9	TRBJ2-7	TRBD2	NA
TGTGCCAGCAGCTGGAACACCGGGAAGCAGGGTTCACCCCTCCACTTT	CASSWNTGKQGSPLHF	TRBV7-9	TRBJ1-6	NA	NA
TGTGCCTGGAGTGTATTTTATGGGAGGGACCCTTATAGCAATCAGCCCCAGCATTTT	CAWSVFYGRDPYSNQPQHF	TRBV30	TRBJ1-5	NA	NA
TGTGCCAGCAGCGGTGACAGGGGTTCACCCCTCCACTTT	CASSGDRGSPLHF	TRBV28	TRBJ1-6	TRBD1	NA
TGTGCCAGCAGCTTAGTCGCAGCCGGGACAGGGGGGTCACCCCTCCACTTT	CASSLVAAGTGGSPLHF	TRBV7-2	TRBJ1-6	TRBD1	NA
TGTGCCAGCAGCCCAAGCCCCACCGGGACAGGGGCTGGCTACACCTTC	CASSPSPTGTGAGYTF	TRBV7-3	TRBJ1-2	TRBD1	NA
TGTGCCAGCAGCTCACGGGACAGGCGGGTGATAGAGCAGTTCTTC	CASSSRDRRVIEQFF	TRBV5-8	TRBJ2-1	TRBD1	NA
TGTGCCAGCAGCTCCCGACAGGGGGTAGACGAGCAGTACTTC	CASSSRQGVDEQYF	TRBV13	TRBJ2-7	TRBD1	NA
TGCAGTGCTAGAGAGGGTCTGAAACTGTTTTTT	CSAREGLKLFF	TRBV20-1	TRBJ1-4	NA	NA
TGCGCCAGCAGCCCCGGGACGGCGGGGAATCAGCCCCAGCATTTT	CASSPGTAGNQPQHF	TRBV5-1	TRBJ1-5	NA	few
TGTGCCAGTGTCGCAGGGCCACTTAATGAGCAGTTCTTC	CASVAGPLNEQFF	TRBV19	TRBJ2-1	NA	NA
TGTGCCAGCAGCGGAACCGAACTTCTTGGGGGGAATGAAAAACTGTTTTTT	CASSGTELLGGNEKLFF	TRBV9	TRBJ1-4	NA	NA
TGTGCCAGCAGTGATCCTCCGGGACAGGGCTCCTATAATTCACCCCTCCACTTT	CASSDPPGQGSYNSPLHF	TRBV25-1	TRBJ1-6	TRBD1	NA
TGTGCCAGCAGTGAAGCGCTTGGGAGGGGAGATCAGCCCCAGCATTTT	CASSEALGRGDQPQHF	TRBV2	TRBJ1-5	NA	NA
TGTGCTAGTGGTTTATGGGGTCCGGCTGAAGCTTTCTTT	CASGLWGPAEAFF	TRBV12-5	TRBJ1-1	NA	NA
TGTGCCAGTAAGACCTCTCCGGGGACCCCCACAGATACGCAGTATTTT	CASKTSPGTPTDTQYF	TRBV19	TRBJ2-3	NA	NA
TGTGCCAGCAGCTGGACAGGCTATGGCTACACCTTC	CASSWTGYGYTF	TRBV7-9	TRBJ1-2	TRBD1	NA
TGTGCCAGCAGCCCCTCAGCGGGGGGGCAAGAGACCCAGTACTTC	CASSPSAGGQETQYF	TRBV9	TRBJ2-5	TRBD2	NA
TGTGCCAGCAGTGCCAGGGACAGGGGGCCCGAGCAGTACTTC	CASSARDRGPEQYF	TRBV6-1	TRBJ2-7	TRBD1	NA
TGCGCCAGCAGCTTGGGTCAGGGATACTCCTACGAGCAGTACTTC	CASSLGQGYSYEQYF	TRBV5-1	TRBJ2-7	NA	NA
TGTGCCAGCAGCTTAGTGAGTTCCGGATACGAGCAGTACTTC	CASSLVSSGYEQYF	TRBV7-2	TRBJ2-7	NA	NA
TGTGCCAGCAGCCTACCTCGGGGCGGGGGCTACACCTTC	CASSLPRGGGYTF	TRBV11-2	TRBJ1-2	NA	NA
TGTGCCTGCTCCCGGGTGACCTCCTACAATGAGCAGTTCTTC	CACSRVTSYNEQFF	TRBV30	TRBJ2-1	NA	NA
TGTGCCAGCAGCCCCCGGACTAGCGGGAACCAAGAGACCCAGTACTTC	CASSPRTSGNQETQYF	TRBV7-8	TRBJ2-5	TRBD2	NA
TGTGCCAGCACCCCCTTGACGGGGTCTTGGTTCTTC	CASTPLTGSWFF	TRBV7-2	TRBJ2-1	NA	NA
TGTGCCAGCAGTTTACGGCGATTCAGGGGGATAACCAAAAACATTCAGTACTTC	CASSLRRFRGITKNIQYF	TRBV28	TRBJ2-4	TRBD1	NA
TGCGCCAGCAGCTACCGGGACCGGCGGGGGGAGACCCAGTACTTC	CASSYRDRRGETQYF	TRBV5-1	TRBJ2-5	TRBD2	NA
TGTGCCAGCAGCTTGGGGGGGCGGAATGAAAAACTGTTTTTT	CASSLGGRNEKLFF	TRBV7-6	TRBJ1-4	NA	NA
TGTGCCAGCAGTAGGGACAGAAACATTCAGTACTTC	CASSRDRNIQYF	TRBV14	TRBJ2-4	TRBD1	NA
TGTGCCAGCAGCTTATACAGGGGGCGCCGGGCAGATACGCAGTATTTT	CASSLYRGRRADTQYF	TRBV5-6	TRBJ2-3	TRBD1	NA
TGTGCCAGCAGCAAGCAGGTAGGCGGACCTAATCAGCCCCAGCATTTT	CASSKQVGGPNQPQHF	TRBV21-1	TRBJ1-5	NA	few
TGTGCCAGCAGTCCCAAGTTTCGGTATGGCTACACCTTC	CASSPKFRYGYTF	TRBV28	TRBJ1-2	NA	NA
TGTGCCTGGGCAGGGCTGAGGGAGCAGTACTTC	CAWAGLREQYF	TRBV30	TRBJ2-7	NA	NA
TGTGCCAGCTCCCTAGGACAGGGAGTTGTAGATGAGCAGTTCTTC	CASSLGQGVVDEQFF	TRBV18	TRBJ2-1	TRBD1	NA
TGTGCCAGCAGTGAAGCTCTGGGGACAGCAAACACTGAAGCTTTCTTT	CASSEALGTANTEAFF	TRBV6-1	TRBJ1-1	TRBD1	once
TGTGCCAGCAGTGAGTGGGACACTATATACAATGAGCAGTTCTTC	CASSEWDTIYNEQFF	TRBV25-1	TRBJ2-1	NA	NA
TGTGCCAGCACAATTGACAGCTTGAACACTGAAGCTTTCTTT	CASTIDSLNTEAFF	TRBV11-2	TRBJ1-1	NA	NA
TGTGCCAGCAGTGAAGCGCTTTATCGGAGGGGGCTAGGGACTGAAGCTTTCTTT	CASSEALYRRGLGTEAFF	TRBV6-1	TRBJ1-1	TRBD1	NA
TGTGCCAGCAGCCGGCTCCAGGGGACCCCAGCTACGAGGGAGCAGTACTTC	CASSRLQGTPATREQYF	TRBV11-2	TRBJ2-7	NA	NA
TGTGCCAGCAGCGACAGGGTCATGTCGACGCAGTATTTT	CASSDRVMSTQYF	TRBV9	TRBJ2-3	NA	NA
TGTGCCTGGAGTGTACAAAGAGTGAGGGGATACACTGAAGCTTTCTTT	CAWSVQRVRGYTEAFF	TRBV30	TRBJ1-1	NA	once
TGTGCCAGCAGCTTTAGAGCGGGAGGGGAAGCTTTCTTT	CASSFRAGGEAFF	TRBV7-3	TRBJ1-1	NA	NA
TGTGCCAGTAGTCATCCTGACAGGGCGAACACCGGGGAGCTGTTTTTT	CASSHPDRANTGELFF	TRBV19	TRBJ2-2	TRBD1	NA
TGTGCCAGCAGTGAAATACGAGGGGGCCCAGTGAAAGCTTTCTTT	CASSEIRGGPVKAFF	TRBV6-1	TRBJ1-1	TRBD1	NA
TGTGCCAGCAGTTCCGCGGGCGGGACAGGGACCTACGAGCAGTACTTC	CASSSAGGTGTYEQYF	TRBV6-6	TRBJ2-7	TRBD1	NA
TGTGCCAGCAGTCAGATCAACTACGAGCAGTACTTC	CASSQINYEQYF	TRBV28	TRBJ2-7	NA	NA
TGCAGTCCGAGCGGGGTGTACGAGCAGTACTTC	CSPSGVYEQYF	TRBV20-1	TRBJ2-7	TRBD2	NA
TGTGCCAGCAGCCACGAATGGGGCACGGCAGCTTTCTTT	CASSHEWGTAAFF	TRBV5-5	TRBJ1-1	NA	NA
TGTGCCAGCAGCTGGGACAGGGGAAACACCGGGGAGCTGTTTTTT	CASSWDRGNTGELFF	TRBV7-2	TRBJ2-2	TRBD1	NA
TGCGCCAGCAGTCGCCCGGCAGGGGGGCACGAGCAGTACTTC	CASSRPAGGHEQYF	TRBV5-1	TRBJ2-7	NA	NA